Listed here are 16 T cell receptor beta chains from one sample, sequenced in a study of early T cells in non-severe SARS-CoV-2 infection. Each CDR3 protein gets one entry after TCRdb re-called the 5' RACE reads with MiXCR. The sample consists of tens of thousands of distinct CDR3 sequences, 12% of them appearing once. Sample: whole blood. These receptors were collected from an adult who was a healthcare worker with PCR-confirmed SARS-CoV-2 infection or an uninfected control (not recorded which).

In its sample, this clonotype was seen a few times. V gene TRBV12-3 or TRBV12-4 combines with J gene TRBJ2-1; the D gene is possibly TRBD2 (5 bases). The germline V and J ends were trimmed by 3 bases and 4 bases, with 13 bases remaining between them. CDR3 length equals 15 residues. CDR3 bases: TGTGCCAGCAGTTTCGGGCGGGTGGGGTACAATGAGCAGTTCTTC. This encodes CASSFGRVGYNEQFF.

This chain joins TRBV3-1 and TRBJ2-1; no definite D call. CDR1 and CDR2 from the germline V gene are LGHDT and YNNKEL (reference sequence). CDR3 length: 14 residues. V shed 1 base and J shed 6 bases, with 10 bases lying between them. CDR3 sequence: CASSQAGGANEQFF. The CDR3, as DNA: TGTGCCAGCAGCCAAGCGGGTGGAGCCAATGAGCAGTTCTTC.

This clonotype was detected many times. The V and J genes are TRBV5-1 and TRBJ2-5; 7 bases line up with TRBD2. Germline-derived CDR1 and CDR2 are SGHRS and YFSETQ. J was trimmed by 5 bases and V by 1 base; bases with no gene match: 5. CDR3 length equals 14 residues. CDR3 nucleotides: TGCGCCAGCAGCTTGCCTGGACTAGGGGAGACCCAGTACTTC. Its protein is CASSLPGLGETQYF.

Worth noting for this clonotype: This may be a read error: a much more frequent sequence differs by one nucleotide. The chain links TRBV5-6 to TRBJ2-7, with D possibly being TRBD1 (6 bases). Per the germline V gene, CDR1 is SGHDT and CDR2 is YYEEEE. The CDR3 is made up of 19 amino acids. The CDR3 sequence is CASSLAWTVKNRNSYGQYF. In DNA, the CDR3 is TGTGCCAGCAGCTTGGCCTGGACAGTAAAGAACCGTAACTCCTACGGGCAGTACTTC.

The chain links TRBV12-3 or TRBV12-4 to TRBJ2-7, with 7 bases aligning to TRBD1. The CDR3 is 16 residues long. The V gene end was trimmed by 5 bases and the J gene end by 2 bases; junction bases not matched to a gene: 12. The CDR3 nucleotides are TGTGCCAGCAGTCCCCCAGAGGGACAGACTGCCTACGAGCAGTACTTC. Protein product: CASSPPEGQTAYEQYF.

This clonotype was found a few times. The chain has TRBV9 and TRBJ2-1, with 11 nucleotides matching TRBD2. V lost 4 bases, J lost 6 bases, and 9 bases stayed unmatched. The CDR3 runs to 16 residues. The germline V gene has CDR1 SGDLS and CDR2 YYNGEE. CDR3 sequence reads: CASSPPAGLAVNEQFF. The CDR3 nucleotides are TGTGCCAGCAGCCCCCCGGCGGGACTAGCGGTCAATGAGCAGTTCTTC.

This clonotype was seen at least ten times. This sequence joins TRBV6-2 or TRBV6-3 and TRBJ2-5; D possibly corresponds to TRBD1 (6 bases). V was pared by 4 bases and J by 1 base, with 16 bases between. This CDR3 is built from 16 residues. Germline V gene sequence: CDR1 MNHEY, CDR2 SVGEGT. CDR3 loop: CASSSPMTGFQETQYF. CDR3 sequence (DNA): TGTGCCAGCAGTTCCCCAATGACAGGCTTCCAAGAGACCCAGTACTTC.

In this sample, this clonotype turned up a few times. This chain joins TRBV11-3 and TRBJ2-7; D possibly corresponds to TRBD1 (5 bases). The V gene lost 3 bases and the J gene lost 5 bases, with 14 bases spanning the gap. This CDR3 has 14 residues. Germline V gene data show CDR1 as SGHNT and CDR2 as YENEEA. DNA for the CDR3: TGTGCCAGCAGCTTGATGACTGGACACAACGAGCAGTACTTC. Translation gives CASSLMTGHNEQYF.

This clonotype occurred a few times. This chain joins TRBV6-5 and TRBJ1-2; TRBD1 agrees at 8 bases. This CDR3 contains 13 residues. Trimming removed 7 bases from V and 6 bases from J; junction bases left unmatched: 7. Germline CDR1 reads MNHEY; CDR2 reads SVGAGI. In DNA form, the CDR3 reads TGTGCCAGCACCCAGGGGGCGACGGATGGCTACACCTTC. The encoded protein is CASTQGATDGYTF.

This clonotype showed up many times. J is TRBJ2-2 and V is TRBV13, with D possibly TRBD2 on 5 matching bases. The germline V gene has CDR1 PRHDT and CDR2 FYEKMQ (reference sequence). There are 15 residues in the CDR3. The V end was cut by 4 bases, the J end by 5 bases, with 14 bases between. CDR3 nucleotide sequence: TGTGCCAGCAGCTCCCCCGCGGGTCGGACCGGGGAGCTGTTTTTT. It is translated as CASSSPAGRTGELFF.

In its sample, this clonotype was seen a few times. The chain is built from TRBV3-2 and TRBJ2-3; the listed D gene, TRBD1, was not tested against the DNA. TRBV3-2 counts as a pseudogene. This CDR3 contains 17 residues. CDR3 sequence (DNA): TGTGCCAGCAGCCAAGATCGAGACAGGGGGTATCGCAGTCCGCAGTATTTT. It is translated as CASSQDRDRGYRSPQYF.

This clonotype has ten or more counts. V and J are TRBV7-6 and TRBJ2-1; 8 bases map to TRBD2. The CDR3 consists of 12 residues. V was pared by 4 bases and J by 7 bases, with 0 bases of the junction left unmatched. From germline, CDR1 is SGHVS and CDR2 FNYEAQ. The CDR3 nucleotides are TGTGCCAGCAGCTCTAGCGGGAATGAGCAGTTCTTC. As protein: CASSSSGNEQFF.

This clonotype occurred many times. The chain carries TRBV9 and TRBJ2-5; TRBD2 matches at 10 bases. Germline V gene data show CDR1 as SGDLS and CDR2 as YYNGEE. The junction had 5 bases not matched to a gene; V was cut back by 0 bases and J by 3 bases. The CDR3 loop spans 16 amino acids. CDR3 region: CASSVGVAGGEETQYF. DNA of the CDR3: TGTGCCAGCAGCGTAGGGGTAGCGGGAGGAGAAGAGACCCAGTACTTC.

At least ten counts were recorded for this clonotype. The chain uses TRBV3-1 and TRBJ2-7, with 8 bases fitting TRBD2. In germline, CDR1 is LGHDT, CDR2 YNNKEL (reference sequence). The CDR3 covers 15 residues. V dropped 1 base and J dropped 6; count of bases not matched to a gene: 8. CDR3: CASSQGLGLAPEQYF. The DNA for the CDR3 is TGTGCCAGCAGCCAAGGGTTAGGACTAGCTCCCGAGCAGTACTTC.

This clonotype was counted at least ten times. In DNA, the CDR3 is TGCAGTGCTAGAGCCCTCAGCTCAGGTTCACCCCTCCACTTT. It encodes CSARALSSGSPLHF. V is TRBV20-1 and J is TRBJ1-6; unclear D gene. The CDR3 length is 14 residues. Per the germline V gene, CDR1 is DFQATT and CDR2 is SNEGSKA (reference sequence). The V gene lost 1 base and the J gene lost 9 bases, with 13 bases spanning the gap.

V usage is TRBV6-6 and J usage is TRBJ2-3, with TRBD2 matching 10 bases. The CDR3 is made up of 17 amino acids. The V segment lost 0 bases and the J segment 5 bases; nucleotides outside the gene matches: 8. In germline, CDR1 is MNHNY, CDR2 SVGAGI (reference sequence). Here the CDR3 reads CASSYSKAGGLEDTQYF. The DNA of the CDR3 is TGTGCCAGCAGTTACTCGAAAGCGGGGGGGCTCGAAGATACGCAGTATTTT.